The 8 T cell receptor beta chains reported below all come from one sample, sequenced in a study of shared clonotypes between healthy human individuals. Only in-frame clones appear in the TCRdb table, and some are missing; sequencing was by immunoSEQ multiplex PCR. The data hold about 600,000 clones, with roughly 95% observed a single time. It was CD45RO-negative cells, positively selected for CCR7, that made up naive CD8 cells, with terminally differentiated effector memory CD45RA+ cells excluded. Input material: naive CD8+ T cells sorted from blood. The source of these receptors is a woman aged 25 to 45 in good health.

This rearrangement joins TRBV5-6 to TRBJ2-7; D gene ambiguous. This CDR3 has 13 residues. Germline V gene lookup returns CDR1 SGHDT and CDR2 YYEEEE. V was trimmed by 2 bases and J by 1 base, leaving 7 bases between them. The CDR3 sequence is CASSFDNSYEQYF. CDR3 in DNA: TGTGCCAGCAGCTTTGACAATTCCTACGAGCAGTACTTC.

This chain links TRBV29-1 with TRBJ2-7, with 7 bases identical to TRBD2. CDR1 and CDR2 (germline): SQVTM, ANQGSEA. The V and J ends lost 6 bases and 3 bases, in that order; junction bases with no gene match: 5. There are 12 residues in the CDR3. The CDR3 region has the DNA TGCAGCGTAGGGCTAGCGGACTACGAGCAGTACTTC. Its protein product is CSVGLADYEQYF.

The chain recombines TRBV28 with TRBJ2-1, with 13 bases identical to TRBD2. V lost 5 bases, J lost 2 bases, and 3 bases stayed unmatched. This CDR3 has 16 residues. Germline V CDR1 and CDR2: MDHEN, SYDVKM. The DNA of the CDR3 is TGTGCCAGCAGTGGACTAGCGGGAGTCGCCTACAATGAGCAGTTCTTC. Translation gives CASSGLAGVAYNEQFF.

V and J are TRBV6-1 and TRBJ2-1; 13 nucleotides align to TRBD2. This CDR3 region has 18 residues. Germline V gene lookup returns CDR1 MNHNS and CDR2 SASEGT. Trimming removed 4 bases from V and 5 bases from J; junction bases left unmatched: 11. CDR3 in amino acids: CASSAGLAGILADNEQFF. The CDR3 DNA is TGTGCCAGCAGTGCGGGACTAGCGGGAATCTTGGCCGACAATGAGCAGTTCTTC.

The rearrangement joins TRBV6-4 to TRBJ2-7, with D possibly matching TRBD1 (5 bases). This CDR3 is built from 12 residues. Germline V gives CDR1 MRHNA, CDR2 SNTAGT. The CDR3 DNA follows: TGTTTCTCCAAGGGGCAGGGCTACGAGCAGTACTTC. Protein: CFSKGQGYEQYF.

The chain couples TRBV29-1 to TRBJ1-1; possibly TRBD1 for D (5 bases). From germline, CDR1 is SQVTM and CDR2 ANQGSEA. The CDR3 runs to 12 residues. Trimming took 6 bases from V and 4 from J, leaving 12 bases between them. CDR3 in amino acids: CSVLTVGTEAFF. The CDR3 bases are TGCAGCGTCTTGACAGTAGGCACTGAAGCTTTCTTT. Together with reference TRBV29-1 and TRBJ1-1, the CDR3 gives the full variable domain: SAVISQKPSRDICQRGTSLTIQCQVDSQVTMMFWYRQQPGQSLTLIATANQGSEATYESGFVIDKFPISRPNLTFSTLTVSNMSPEDSSIYLCSVLTVGTEAFFGQGTRLTVV.

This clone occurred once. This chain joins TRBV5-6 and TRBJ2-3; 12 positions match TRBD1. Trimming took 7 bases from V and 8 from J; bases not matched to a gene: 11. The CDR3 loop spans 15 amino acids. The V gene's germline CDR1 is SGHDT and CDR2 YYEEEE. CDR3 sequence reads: CASETGTGGSVTQYF. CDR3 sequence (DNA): TGTGCCAGCGAAACCGGGACAGGGGGCTCGGTTACGCAGTATTTT.

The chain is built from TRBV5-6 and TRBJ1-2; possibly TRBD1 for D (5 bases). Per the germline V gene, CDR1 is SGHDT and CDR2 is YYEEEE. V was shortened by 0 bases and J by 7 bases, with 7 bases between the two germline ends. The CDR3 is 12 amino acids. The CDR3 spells CASSLGGSGYTF. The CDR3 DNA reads TGTGCCAGCAGCTTGGGGGGGTCTGGCTACACCTTC.